These T cell receptor beta chains were read from a single sample in a study of shared clonotypes between healthy human individuals. The repertoire was sequenced with immunoSEQ multiplex PCR; TCRdb's copy has only in-frame clones and lacks some. Of 700,000 or so clones detected, 55% to 75% appear once; the ten largest clones hold 1.8%. The sample taken for sequencing was memory CD4+ T cells sorted from blood. The receptor set was obtained from a woman aged 25 to 45 in good health. CDR3s include the opening cysteine and the closing phenylalanine or tryptophan. The D gene is left open where the match is weak. A row's size may be missing; if present it is once, few, many or a size class.

D gene: -; clone size: -; J gene: TRBJ1-1; CDR3 length: 15; V gene: TRBV2; CDR3 DNA: TGTGCCAGCAGCCTACGGGGTGCCATGAACACTGAAGCTTTCTTT; CDR3 protein: CASSLRGAMNTEAFF
D gene: TRBD1; clone size: once; J gene: TRBJ2-7; CDR3 length: 15; V gene: TRBV19; CDR3 DNA: TGTGCCAGTAGAACCTCCGGGACAGGGAGCCGCGAGCAGTACTTC; CDR3 protein: CASRTSGTGSREQYF
D gene: -; clone size: few; J gene: TRBJ1-5; CDR3 length: 13; V gene: TRBV28; CDR3 DNA: TGTGCCAGCAGTGTACAGGGTTACCAGCCCCAGCATTTT; CDR3 protein: CASSVQGYQPQHF
D gene: TRBD1; clone size: few; J gene: TRBJ2-2; CDR3 length: 16; V gene: TRBV5-5; CDR3 DNA: TGTGCCAGCAGCTTGGGGGACAGGGCTATAACCGGGGAGCTGTTTTTT; CDR3 protein: CASSLGDRAITGELFF
D gene: -; clone size: few; J gene: TRBJ1-1; CDR3 length: 13; V gene: TRBV7-6; CDR3 DNA: TGTGCCAGCAGCCTAACGCGGGACACTGAAGCTTTCTTT; CDR3 protein: CASSLTRDTEAFF
D gene: -; clone size: -; J gene: TRBJ2-2; CDR3 length: 13; V gene: TRBV7-9; CDR3 DNA: TGTGCCAGCAGCTTAAGCGACACCGGGGAGCTGTTTTTT; CDR3 protein: CASSLSDTGELFF
D gene: -; clone size: -; J gene: TRBJ1-2; CDR3 length: 15; V gene: TRBV28; CDR3 DNA: TGTGCCAGCAGTCCCCATTCGGGAGCTATCGGGGGCTACACCTTC; CDR3 protein: CASSPHSGAIGGYTF
D gene: -; clone size: -; J gene: TRBJ2-6; CDR3 length: 15; V gene: TRBV5-1; CDR3 DNA: TGCGCCAGCAGCTTGTCGCGGGAAGGGGCCAACGTCCTGACTTTC; CDR3 protein: CASSLSREGANVLTF
D gene: -; clone size: -; J gene: TRBJ1-2; CDR3 length: 14; V gene: TRBV7-9; CDR3 DNA: TGTGCCAGCAGCATGGACCGCACGTCGGGTGGCTACACCTTC; CDR3 protein: CASSMDRTSGGYTF
D gene: TRBD1; clone size: -; J gene: TRBJ1-2; CDR3 length: 16; V gene: TRBV7-2; CDR3 DNA: TGTGCCAGCAGCTTAGCGACAGGGGGAGCTAACTATGGCTACACCTTC; CDR3 protein: CASSLATGGANYGYTF
D gene: -; clone size: -; J gene: TRBJ2-7; CDR3 length: 17; V gene: TRBV11-2; CDR3 DNA: TGTGCCAGCAGCTTCAGTATTCAGGGGCTGAGCTCCTACGAGCAGTACTTC; CDR3 protein: CASSFSIQGLSSYEQYF
D gene: TRBD1; clone size: many; J gene: TRBJ2-7; CDR3 length: 16; V gene: TRBV25-1; CDR3 DNA: TGTGCCAGCAGTGAATCCCGGGACAGGGGGACTTACGAGCAGTACTTC; CDR3 protein: CASSESRDRGTYEQYF
D gene: -; clone size: -; J gene: TRBJ1-1; CDR3 length: 13; V gene: TRBV6-6; CDR3 DNA: TGTGCCAGCAGTAGGGGATTGGGCCCTGAAGCTTTCTTT; CDR3 protein: CASSRGLGPEAFF
D gene: TRBD2; clone size: once; J gene: TRBJ2-1; CDR3 length: 12; V gene: TRBV27; CDR3 DNA: TGTGCCACCTTGGGACTAGCGGGAGCAAAGTTCTTC; CDR3 protein: CATLGLAGAKFF
D gene: -; clone size: few; J gene: TRBJ1-2; CDR3 length: 13; V gene: TRBV23-1; CDR3 DNA: TGCGCCAGCAGTGGGCCGGGAAGCGATGGCTACACCTTC; CDR3 protein: CASSGPGSDGYTF
D gene: -; clone size: medium-sized; J gene: TRBJ2-7; CDR3 length: 14; V gene: TRBV5-1; CDR3 DNA: TGCGCCAGCAGCCTGTGGGACTCCCGGGGGGAGCAGTACTTC; CDR3 protein: CASSLWDSRGEQYF
D gene: -; clone size: -; J gene: TRBJ1-2; CDR3 length: 15; V gene: TRBV7-9; CDR3 DNA: TGTGCCAGCAGCTTACGGGGGGGCGCAACAGACGGCTACACCTTC; CDR3 protein: CASSLRGGATDGYTF
D gene: -; clone size: few; J gene: TRBJ1-5; CDR3 length: 14; V gene: TRBV21-1; CDR3 DNA: TGTGCCAGCAGCCCACAGGGGGCGAATCAGCCCCAGCATTTT; CDR3 protein: CASSPQGANQPQHF
D gene: -; clone size: -; J gene: TRBJ1-2; CDR3 length: 14; V gene: TRBV19; CDR3 DNA: TGTGCCAGTAGGATAGACGGGTTGGCCTATGGCTACACCTTC; CDR3 protein: CASRIDGLAYGYTF
D gene: TRBD1; clone size: -; J gene: TRBJ1-2; CDR3 length: 15; V gene: TRBV7-6; CDR3 DNA: TGTGCCAGCAGCTTAGTGACAGGGGAGAACTATGGCTACACCTTC; CDR3 protein: CASSLVTGENYGYTF
D gene: TRBD1; clone size: -; J gene: TRBJ2-7; CDR3 length: 14; V gene: TRBV4-1; CDR3 DNA: TGCGCCAGCAGCCGAGGACGACAGGGACACGAGCAGTACTTC; CDR3 protein: CASSRGRQGHEQYF
D gene: TRBD1; clone size: -; J gene: TRBJ1-5; CDR3 length: 14; V gene: TRBV5-1; CDR3 DNA: TGCGCCAGCAGCTTGAAAGGGGGCGGTCAGCCCCAGCATTTT; CDR3 protein: CASSLKGGGQPQHF
D gene: -; clone size: -; J gene: TRBJ2-3; CDR3 length: 14; V gene: TRBV19; CDR3 DNA: TGTGCCAGTAGAGGGCAAGGATCCTCAGATACGCAGTATTTT; CDR3 protein: CASRGQGSSDTQYF
D gene: -; clone size: -; J gene: TRBJ1-2; CDR3 length: 14; V gene: TRBV7-2; CDR3 DNA: TGTGCCAGCAGCTTAGACGGGACTGACTATGGCTACACCTTC; CDR3 protein: CASSLDGTDYGYTF
D gene: -; clone size: -; J gene: TRBJ1-4; CDR3 length: 18; V gene: TRBV28; CDR3 DNA: TGTGCCAGCAGTTCCACCCTAGCGTTGGAGGGAGACGGTGAAAAACTGTTTTTT; CDR3 protein: CASSSTLALEGDGEKLFF
D gene: -; clone size: -; J gene: TRBJ2-7; CDR3 length: 15; V gene: TRBV28; CDR3 DNA: TGTGCCAGCAGTTTAGGGGGGAGTGAGGCCTACGAGCAGTACTTC; CDR3 protein: CASSLGGSEAYEQYF
D gene: TRBD2; clone size: -; J gene: TRBJ2-2; CDR3 length: 17; V gene: TRBV19; CDR3 DNA: TGTGCCAGTAGTATTGAGCGGGGGTTCGCGAACACCGGGGAGCTGTTTTTT; CDR3 protein: CASSIERGFANTGELFF
D gene: TRBD1; clone size: -; J gene: TRBJ2-7; CDR3 length: 14; V gene: TRBV2; CDR3 DNA: TGTGCCAGCAGTGCAACGGGACAGGGGAACGAGCAGTACTTC; CDR3 protein: CASSATGQGNEQYF
D gene: -; clone size: -; J gene: TRBJ1-2; CDR3 length: 16; V gene: TRBV27; CDR3 DNA: TGTGCCAGCAGTTGGGGGGCCAGGAGCTCTAACTATGGCTACACCTTC; CDR3 protein: CASSWGARSSNYGYTF
D gene: TRBD1; clone size: -; J gene: TRBJ1-5; CDR3 length: 14; V gene: TRBV2; CDR3 DNA: TGTGCCAGCAGTCGACAGGGCTATGGGCAGCCCCAGCATTTT; CDR3 protein: CASSRQGYGQPQHF
D gene: TRBD2; clone size: -; J gene: TRBJ2-7; CDR3 length: 13; V gene: TRBV30; CDR3 DNA: TGTGCCCGATCTAGCGGGAGCTCCTACGAGCAGTACTTC; CDR3 protein: CARSSGSSYEQYF
D gene: -; clone size: -; J gene: TRBJ2-5; CDR3 length: 14; V gene: TRBV15; CDR3 DNA: TGTGCCACCAGCAGAGAAGGGTACCAAGAGACCCAGTACTTC; CDR3 protein: CATSREGYQETQYF
D gene: -; clone size: -; J gene: TRBJ1-5; CDR3 length: 15; V gene: TRBV28; CDR3 DNA: TGTGCCAGCAGTTTAACGGCGACGGGGGGGGAGCCCCAGCATTTT; CDR3 protein: CASSLTATGGEPQHF
D gene: -; clone size: -; J gene: TRBJ1-5; CDR3 length: 14; V gene: TRBV28; CDR3 DNA: TGTGCCAGCAGTTTGCCCATCCCGGGGCAGCCCCAGCATTTT; CDR3 protein: CASSLPIPGQPQHF
D gene: -; clone size: -; J gene: TRBJ2-7; CDR3 length: 15; V gene: TRBV11-2; CDR3 DNA: TGTGCCAGCAGCTTAGGTGCAGGGGCCCTCTACGAGCAGTACTTC; CDR3 protein: CASSLGAGALYEQYF
D gene: -; clone size: once; J gene: TRBJ2-7; CDR3 length: 14; V gene: TRBV6-6; CDR3 DNA: TGTGCCAGCAGTGCAAGACAGGTCCCTCGCGAGCAGTACTTC; CDR3 protein: CASSARQVPREQYF
D gene: TRBD1; clone size: many; J gene: TRBJ2-2; CDR3 length: 19; V gene: TRBV28; CDR3 DNA: TGTGCCAGCAGTCCCCTACGTAGGACAGGGTATCGGAACACCGGGGAGCTGTTTTTT; CDR3 protein: CASSPLRRTGYRNTGELFF
D gene: -; clone size: -; J gene: TRBJ1-5; CDR3 length: 16; V gene: TRBV28; CDR3 DNA: TGTGCCAGCAGTACCCCTTCGACAGTTAGCAATCAGCCCCAGCATTTT; CDR3 protein: CASSTPSTVSNQPQHF
D gene: -; clone size: -; J gene: TRBJ1-4; CDR3 length: 14; V gene: TRBV5-5; CDR3 DNA: TGTGCCAGCAGCTTGATGGGTATGGAGGAAAAACTGTTTTTT; CDR3 protein: CASSLMGMEEKLFF
D gene: -; clone size: -; J gene: TRBJ2-3; CDR3 length: 14; V gene: TRBV4-2; CDR3 DNA: TGTGCCAGCAGCCTCTCGGAGCTCGCAGATACGCAGTATTTT; CDR3 protein: CASSLSELADTQYF
D gene: TRBD1; clone size: -; J gene: TRBJ1-1; CDR3 length: 15; V gene: TRBV18; CDR3 DNA: TGTGCCAGCTCACAGGGACAGGCACGTAGCACTGAAGCTTTCTTT; CDR3 protein: CASSQGQARSTEAFF
D gene: TRBD1; clone size: -; J gene: TRBJ2-1; CDR3 length: 13; V gene: TRBV27; CDR3 DNA: TGTGCCACCGGACAGGGCTCCTACAATGAGCAGTTCTTC; CDR3 protein: CATGQGSYNEQFF